The 21 T cell receptor beta chains below all came from one sample that was sequenced in a study of cytomegalovirus exposure and HLA in healthy donors. The assay was immunoSEQ multiplex PCR, and TCRdb's table has in-frame clones only and misses some. This sample has 150,000 to 200,000 clones, with around four fifths found just once. The source material was PBMCs. These receptors were collected from a man in his late teens or twenties in good health and CMV-seropositive.

V is TRBV4-3 and J is TRBJ2-3; TRBD1 is a possible D gene (5 bases). Germline lookup yields CDR1 LGHNA and CDR2 YSLEER. The germline V and J ends were trimmed by 3 bases and 2 bases, with 12 bases remaining between them. The CDR3 is made up of 15 amino acids. DNA for the CDR3: TGCGCCAGCAGCCAGGGCGGACATTTCACAGATACGCAGTATTTT. This gives the protein CASSQGGHFTDTQYF.

The chain has TRBV27 and TRBJ2-1, with D uncertain. V lost 3 bases and J lost 6, with 15 bases in between. CDR1 is MNHEY and CDR2 is SMNVEV in the germline V gene (reference sequence). The CDR3 is 15 amino acids. CDR3 protein: CASSFEPLVVNEQFF. CDR3 in DNA: TGTGCCAGCAGTTTTGAACCCCTAGTTGTCAATGAGCAGTTCTTC.

The J gene is TRBJ1-1, the V gene TRBV6-1, with 9 bases that match TRBD1. Germline lookup yields CDR1 MNHNS and CDR2 SASEGT. The CDR3 has 17 amino acids. J gave up 8 bases and V 0 bases, and 13 bases lay outside the gene matches. The CDR3 loop is CASSEASRTGARTEAFF. The CDR3 nucleotides are TGTGCCAGCAGTGAAGCTTCCCGGACAGGGGCGCGGACCGAAGCTTTCTTT.

This clone has only one observation. The genes are TRBV7-2 and TRBJ2-7, with 10 bases aligning to TRBD1. V dropped 4 bases and J dropped 9; count of bases not matched to a gene: 9. Germline loops: CDR1 SGHTA, CDR2 FQGNSA. The CDR3 runs 14 residues. The CDR3 sequence: CASSSTGTGVVQYF. CDR3 DNA sequence: TGTGCCAGCAGCTCAACCGGGACAGGGGTCGTGCAGTACTTC.

This chain joins TRBV4-1 and TRBJ1-5, with 8 bases aligning to TRBD1. The V gene end was trimmed by 2 bases and the J gene end by 6 bases; junction bases not matched to a gene: 6. This CDR3 comprises 15 residues. Germline CDR1 is MGHRA and CDR2 is YSYEKL. In DNA, the CDR3 is TGCGCCAGCAGCCAACAGCAGGGGGCAGGTCAGCCCCAGCATTTT. Translated, it gives CASSQQQGAGQPQHF.

The chain joins TRBV30 to TRBJ2-7; 7 nucleotides align to TRBD1. The CDR3 has 13 residues. Germline assignment: CDR1 GTSNPN and CDR2 SVGIG (reference sequence). The J segment lost 1 base and the V segment lost 8 bases, leaving 8 bases of the junction unmatched. The chain's CDR3 is CAGVTGLSYEQYF. DNA of the CDR3: TGTGCCGGGGTGACAGGGCTATCCTACGAGCAGTACTTC.

This chain joins TRBV2 and TRBJ1-1, with 11 positions matching TRBD1. Germline loops: CDR1 SNHLY, CDR2 FYNNEI. This CDR3 has 14 amino acids. The junction had 6 bases not matched to a gene; V was cut back by 8 bases and J by 4 bases. This CDR3 is CASGGDRGITEAFF. DNA for the CDR3: TGTGCCAGCGGGGGGGACAGGGGGATCACTGAAGCTTTCTTT.

The gene calls are TRBV27 and TRBJ2-3; TRBD1 is a possible D gene (5 bases). In germline, CDR1 is MNHEY, CDR2 SMNVEV (reference sequence). This CDR3 is 14 amino acids long. Trimming removed 5 bases from V and 0 bases from J, with 9 bases in between. CDR3 coding DNA: TGTGCCAGCAGTCTAGGGGCTAGCACAGATACGCAGTATTTT. This translates into CASSLGASTDTQYF.

This rearrangement joins TRBV27 to TRBJ1-2; 11 bases match TRBD1. V lost 4 bases and J lost 4; bases outside the gene matches: 2. CDR3 length: 14 amino acids. CDR1 and CDR2 from the germline V gene are MNHEY and SMNVEV (reference sequence). The CDR3 DNA follows: TGTGCCAGCAGTTCCGGGACAGGGGGCTATGGCTACACCTTC. It translates to CASSSGTGGYGYTF.

The genes are TRBV11-3 and TRBJ1-1; unclear D gene. V gave up 5 bases and J gave up 4 bases, with 14 bases separating them. Germline V gene sequence: CDR1 SGHNT, CDR2 YENEEA. This CDR3 region has 14 residues. This CDR3 reads CASSPSAQATEAFF. The CDR3 bases are TGTGCCAGCAGCCCGAGTGCCCAAGCCACTGAAGCTTTCTTT.

The rearrangement uses TRBV5-1 and TRBJ2-1; 7 positions match TRBD2. This CDR3 spans 14 amino acids. The J segment lost 4 bases and the V segment lost 5 bases, leaving 6 bases of the junction unmatched. The germline gives CDR1 SGHRS, CDR2 YFSETQ. CDR3 DNA: TGCGCCAGCAGTAGGGTTAGCGGGTACAATGAGCAGTTCTTC. It translates to CASSRVSGYNEQFF.

The chain links TRBV4-3 to TRBJ2-3, with D possibly TRBD1 on 7 matching bases. The CDR3 loop spans 17 amino acids. V lost 3 bases, J lost 3 bases, and 19 bases lay in between. The germline V gene encodes CDR1 LGHNA and CDR2 YSLEER. The CDR3 loop is CASSHSGGRLVTDTQYF. For the CDR3, the DNA is TGCGCCAGCAGCCACTCAGGGGGTAGACTAGTAACAGATACGCAGTATTTT.

V is TRBV27 and J is TRBJ1-1; D remains unclear. There are 12 residues in the CDR3. The V end lost 7 bases, the J end lost 9 bases, and 15 bases lay between the germline ends. The germline V gene has CDR1 MNHEY and CDR2 SMNVEV (reference sequence). The CDR3 loop reads CASIGSFSQAFF. The CDR3 nucleotides read TGTGCCAGCATAGGGAGCTTCAGTCAAGCTTTCTTT.

The chain links TRBV6-1 to TRBJ1-1; the D is unclear. CDR1 MNHNS and CDR2 SASEGT come from the germline V gene. This CDR3 has 15 residues. Between the trimmed V and J ends, which lost 5 bases and 2 bases, there was a span of 15 bases. The CDR3 sequence is CASSRQEGSNTEAFF. In DNA form, the CDR3 reads TGTGCCAGCAGTCGGCAGGAAGGTTCTAACACTGAAGCTTTCTTT.

Only a few counts were recorded for this clone. This chain links TRBV30 with TRBJ1-1, with D possibly TRBD1 on 6 matching bases. CDR1 GTSNPN and CDR2 SVGIG come from the germline V gene (reference sequence). The CDR3 runs to 13 residues. V was shortened by 2 bases and J by 4 bases, with 11 bases between the two germline ends. The CDR3 DNA reads as TGTGCCTGGAGTAGGGGAGGGGGCACTGAAGCTTTCTTT. Its translation is CAWSRGGGTEAFF. Filled out from reference TRBV30 and TRBJ1-1, the complete variable domain reads SQTIHQWPATLVQPVGSPLSLECTVEGTSNPNLYWYRQAAGRGLQLLFYSVGIGQISSEVPQNLSASRPQDRQFILSSKKLLLSDSGFYLCAWSRGGGTEAFFGQGTRLTVV.

The rearrangement joins TRBV7-5 to TRBJ2-7; TRBD1 is taken as the D call from the table, unchecked against the DNA. TRBV7-5 is noted as a pseudogene. This CDR3 spans 15 amino acids. The CDR3 sequence is CVRSRRQGFVYEQYF. In DNA, the CDR3 is TGTGTCAGAAGCAGGAGACAGGGTTTCGTTTACGAGCAGTACTTC.

This chain links TRBV2 with TRBJ2-5; a possible D gene is TRBD2 (7 bases). Looked up from germline, CDR1 is SNHLY and CDR2 is FYNNEI. The V gene lost 10 bases and the J gene lost 4 bases, with 19 bases spanning the gap. This CDR3 has 14 amino acids. CDR3 protein: CATIARGAGETQYF. CDR3 sequence (DNA): TGTGCCACTATCGCCCGGGGGGCTGGAGAGACCCAGTACTTC.

The V gene is TRBV5-1, the J gene TRBJ2-5, with 7 bases that match TRBD2. The CDR3 is 17 amino acids. The germline gives CDR1 SGHRS, CDR2 YFSETQ. Trimming removed 3 bases from V and 5 bases from J; junction bases left unmatched: 16. The chain's CDR3 is CASSYSMGTKGRETQYF. The CDR3 nucleotides read TGCGCCAGCAGCTATTCCATGGGGACTAAAGGAAGGGAGACCCAGTACTTC. Supplemented by reference TRBV5-1 and TRBJ2-5, the full variable domain reads KAGVTQTPRYLIKTRGQQVTLSCSPISGHRSVSWYQQTPGQGLQFLFEYFSETQRNKGNFPGRFSGRQFSNSRSEMNVSTLELGDSALYLCASSYSMGTKGRETQYFGPGTRLLVL.

The chain is built from TRBV4-2 and TRBJ1-1; D perhaps matches TRBD1 (6 bases). Germline assignment: CDR1 LGHNA and CDR2 YNFKEQ. Deletions cut 4 bases from V and 1 base from J, with 10 bases between. The CDR3 is 14 amino acids. CDR3 amino acids: CASSLGQSNTEAFF. CDR3 DNA: TGTGCCAGCAGCCTCGGACAGTCGAACACTGAAGCTTTCTTT.

The V and J genes are TRBV5-4 and TRBJ2-7; TRBD1 agrees at 11 bases. CDR1 and CDR2 (germline): SGHNT, YYREEE (reference sequence). The V segment lost 4 bases and the J segment 5 bases; nucleotides outside the gene matches: 11. The CDR3 consists of 16 residues. The CDR3 loop is CASSQPRDRGLNEQYF. The DNA for the CDR3 is TGTGCCAGCAGCCAACCCCGGGACAGGGGGTTGAACGAGCAGTACTTC. Filled out from reference TRBV5-4 and TRBJ2-7, the complete variable domain reads ETGVTQSPTHLIKTRGQQVTLRCSSQSGHNTVSWYQQALGQGPQFIFQYYREEENGRGNFPPRFSGLQFPNYSSELNVNALELDDSALYLCASSQPRDRGLNEQYFGPGTRLTVT.

This chain joins TRBV6-5 and TRBJ2-1; 7 bases map to TRBD2. The CDR3 runs 15 residues. Germline trimming cut 4 bases from V and 0 bases from J; bases unmatched to any gene: 3. Germline V gene sequence: CDR1 MNHEY, CDR2 SVGAGI. The CDR3 region has the DNA TGTGCCAGCAGTTCAGGGACTACCTCCTACAATGAGCAGTTCTTC. Its translation: CASSSGTTSYNEQFF.